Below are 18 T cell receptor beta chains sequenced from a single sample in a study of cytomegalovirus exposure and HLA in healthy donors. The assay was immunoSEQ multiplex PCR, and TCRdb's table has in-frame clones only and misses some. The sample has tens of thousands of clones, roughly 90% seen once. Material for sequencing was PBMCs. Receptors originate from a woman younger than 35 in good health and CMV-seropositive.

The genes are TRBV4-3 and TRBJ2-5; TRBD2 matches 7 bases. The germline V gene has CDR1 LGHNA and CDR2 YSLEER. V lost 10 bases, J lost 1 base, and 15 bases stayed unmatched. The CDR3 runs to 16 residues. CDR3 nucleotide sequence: TGCGCCAACCCCATCGGGAAACGGGGGGTCCAAGAGACCCAGTACTTC. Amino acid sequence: CANPIGKRGVQETQYF.

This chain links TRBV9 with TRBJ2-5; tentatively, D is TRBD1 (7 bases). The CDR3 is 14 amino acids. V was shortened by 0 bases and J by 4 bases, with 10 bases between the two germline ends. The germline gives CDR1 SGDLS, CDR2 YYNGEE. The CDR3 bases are TGTGCCAGCAGCGTAGACAGGGGAGGAGAGACCCAGTACTTC. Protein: CASSVDRGGETQYF.

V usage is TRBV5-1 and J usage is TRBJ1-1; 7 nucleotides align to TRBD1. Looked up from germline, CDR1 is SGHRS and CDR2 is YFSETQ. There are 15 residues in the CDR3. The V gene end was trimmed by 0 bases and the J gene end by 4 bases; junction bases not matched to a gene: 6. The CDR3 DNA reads TGCGCCAGCAGCTTGGGGCAGGGGGGAAGCACTGAAGCTTTCTTT. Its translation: CASSLGQGGSTEAFF.

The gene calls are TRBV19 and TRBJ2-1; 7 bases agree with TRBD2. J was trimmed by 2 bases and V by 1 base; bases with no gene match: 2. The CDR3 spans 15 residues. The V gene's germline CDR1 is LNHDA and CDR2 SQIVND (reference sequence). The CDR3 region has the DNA TGTGCCAGTAGTATAGGACTAGCTGCCTACAATGAGCAGTTCTTC. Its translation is CASSIGLAAYNEQFF.

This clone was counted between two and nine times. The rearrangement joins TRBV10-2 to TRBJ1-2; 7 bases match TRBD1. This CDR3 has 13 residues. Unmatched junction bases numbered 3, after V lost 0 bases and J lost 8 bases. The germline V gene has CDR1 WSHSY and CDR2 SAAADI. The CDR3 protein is CASSESTGQGYTF. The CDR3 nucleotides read TGCGCCAGCAGTGAGTCGACAGGGCAGGGCTACACCTTC.

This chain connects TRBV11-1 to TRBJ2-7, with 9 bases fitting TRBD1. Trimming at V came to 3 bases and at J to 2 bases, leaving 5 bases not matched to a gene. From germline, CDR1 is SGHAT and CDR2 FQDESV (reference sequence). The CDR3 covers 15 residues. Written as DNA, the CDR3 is TGTGCCAGCAGCTTCTACAGGGGGCCCACCTACGAGCAGTACTTC. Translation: CASSFYRGPTYEQYF.

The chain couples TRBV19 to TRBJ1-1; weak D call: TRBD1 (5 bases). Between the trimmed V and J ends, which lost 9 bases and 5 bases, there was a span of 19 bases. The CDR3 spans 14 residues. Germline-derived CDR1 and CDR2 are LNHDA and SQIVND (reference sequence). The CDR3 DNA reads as TGTGCCAGCGCGCAACAGGTTCTGGATACTGAAGCTTTCTTT. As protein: CASAQQVLDTEAFF.

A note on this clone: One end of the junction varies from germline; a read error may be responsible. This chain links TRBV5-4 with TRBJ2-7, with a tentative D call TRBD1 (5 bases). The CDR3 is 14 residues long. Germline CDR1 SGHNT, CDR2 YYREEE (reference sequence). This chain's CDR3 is CASSQDRRVYEQYF. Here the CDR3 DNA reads TGCGCCAGCAGCCAAGATCGCAGGGTCTACGAGCAGTACTTC.

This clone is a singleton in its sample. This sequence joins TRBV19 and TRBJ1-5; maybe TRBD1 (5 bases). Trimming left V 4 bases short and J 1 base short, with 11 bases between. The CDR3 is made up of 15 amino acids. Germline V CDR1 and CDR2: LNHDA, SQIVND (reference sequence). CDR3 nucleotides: TGTGCCAGTAGTACAAGCGGGGGAAGCAATCAGCCCCAGCATTTT. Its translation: CASSTSGGSNQPQHF. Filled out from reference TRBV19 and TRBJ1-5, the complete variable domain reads DGGITQSPKYLFRKEGQNVTLSCEQNLNHDAMYWYRQDPGQGLRLIYYSQIVNDFQKGDIAEGYSVSREKKESFPLTVTSAQKNPTAFYLCASSTSGGSNQPQHFGDGTRLSIL.

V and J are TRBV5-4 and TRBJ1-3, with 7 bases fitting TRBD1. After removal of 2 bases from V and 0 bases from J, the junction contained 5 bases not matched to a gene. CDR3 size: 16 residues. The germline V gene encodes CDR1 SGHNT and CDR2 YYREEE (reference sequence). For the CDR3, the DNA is TGTGCCAGCAGCTTTTCACAGGGGACCTCTGGAAACACCATATATTTT. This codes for CASSFSQGTSGNTIYF.

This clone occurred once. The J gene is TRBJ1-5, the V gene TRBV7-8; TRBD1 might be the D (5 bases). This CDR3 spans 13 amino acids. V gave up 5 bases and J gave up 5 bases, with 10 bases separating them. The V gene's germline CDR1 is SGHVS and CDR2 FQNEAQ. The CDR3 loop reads CASSPGQDQPQHF. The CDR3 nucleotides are TGTGCCAGCAGCCCTGGACAAGATCAGCCCCAGCATTTT.

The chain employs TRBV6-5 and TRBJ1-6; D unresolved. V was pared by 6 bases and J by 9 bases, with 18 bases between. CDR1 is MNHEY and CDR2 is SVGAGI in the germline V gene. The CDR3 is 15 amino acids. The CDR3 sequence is CASSLDGGTTSPLHF. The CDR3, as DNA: TGTGCCAGCAGCCTCGATGGAGGCACTACTTCACCCCTCCACTTT.

The CDR3 here is CASSFPGQGLKQYF. CDR3 bases: TGTGCCAGCAGCTTCCCGGGACAGGGCCTGAAACAGTACTTC. V and J are TRBV5-4 and TRBJ2-7; TRBD1 aligns across 9 bases. V trimming: 2 bases; J trimming: 10 bases; junction bases outside the gene matches: 10. The germline gives CDR1 SGHNT, CDR2 YYREEE (reference sequence). The CDR3 has 14 residues.

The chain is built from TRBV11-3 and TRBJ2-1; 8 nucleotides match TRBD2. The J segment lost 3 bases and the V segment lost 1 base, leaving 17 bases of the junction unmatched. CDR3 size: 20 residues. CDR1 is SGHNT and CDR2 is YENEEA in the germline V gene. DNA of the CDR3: TGTGCCAGCAGCTTAGGTTGGGTCAGTAGCGGGGAGGTTGGCTACAATGAGCAGTTCTTC. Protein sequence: CASSLGWVSSGEVGYNEQFF.

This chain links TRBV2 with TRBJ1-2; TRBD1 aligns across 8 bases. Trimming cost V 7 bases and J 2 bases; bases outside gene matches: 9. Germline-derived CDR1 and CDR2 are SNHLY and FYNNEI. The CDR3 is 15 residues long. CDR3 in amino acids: CASTARTGQNYGYTF. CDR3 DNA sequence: TGTGCCAGCACAGCCAGGACAGGGCAGAACTATGGCTACACCTTC.

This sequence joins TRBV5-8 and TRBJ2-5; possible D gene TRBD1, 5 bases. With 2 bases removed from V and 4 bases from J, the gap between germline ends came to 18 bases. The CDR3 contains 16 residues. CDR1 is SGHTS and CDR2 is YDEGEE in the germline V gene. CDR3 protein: CASSLIQGPSIETQYF. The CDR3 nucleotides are TGTGCCAGCAGCTTAATTCAGGGCCCCTCCATAGAGACCCAGTACTTC.

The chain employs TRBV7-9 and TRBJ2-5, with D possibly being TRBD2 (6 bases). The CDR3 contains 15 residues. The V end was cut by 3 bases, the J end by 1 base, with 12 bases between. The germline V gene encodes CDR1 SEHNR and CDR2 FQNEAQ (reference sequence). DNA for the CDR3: TGTGCCAGCAGCTTTGCAGCGGGTATCCAAGAGACCCAGTACTTC. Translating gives CASSFAAGIQETQYF.

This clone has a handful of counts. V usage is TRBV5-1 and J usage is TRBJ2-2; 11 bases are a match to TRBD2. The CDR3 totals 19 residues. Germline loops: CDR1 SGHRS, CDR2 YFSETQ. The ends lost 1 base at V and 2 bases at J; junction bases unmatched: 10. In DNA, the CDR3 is TGCGCCAGCAGCTTGAAGCCTAGCGGGGGGACGATAAACACCGGGGAGCTGTTTTTT. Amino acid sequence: CASSLKPSGGTINTGELFF.